These 3 T cell receptor beta chains were all obtained from the same sample, sequenced in a study of T cells in Graves' hyperthyroidism and ophthalmopathy. Researchers took RNA transcripts and amplified the TCR beta CDR3 regions from them. A set of HTBI primers served as the primers for a first-round RT-PCR of the TCR CDR3. MiXCR, run by TCRdb on the multiplex PCR reads, gives a single entry per CDR3 protein. The data contain about 570,000 distinct CDR3 sequences, about half of them singletons. The material sequenced was peripheral blood or thyroid tissue (not recorded which). The receptors were gathered from an adult woman with Graves' disease, either hyperthyroidism or ophthalmopathy (not recorded which).

Here the CDR3 DNA reads TGTGCCAGCCGGTGGACAGGGAGCTCGAACGCCATATATTTT. Translating it yields CASRWTGSSNAIYF. The V and J genes are TRBV2 and TRBJ1-3; the match to TRBD1 covers 8 bases. The germline V gene encodes CDR1 SNHLY and CDR2 FYNNEI. V lost 8 bases and J lost 11; bases outside the gene matches: 14. There are 14 residues in the CDR3. Based on the CDR3 plus reference TRBV2 and TRBJ1-3, the full variable domain is EPEVTQTPSHQVTQMGQEVILRCVPISNHLYFYWYRQILGQKVEFLVSFYNNEISEKSEIFDDQFSVERPDGSNFTLKIRSTKLEDSAMYFCASRWTGSSNAIYFGEGSWLTVV.

V and J are TRBV6-1 and TRBJ2-2, with D perhaps being TRBD1 or TRBD2 (5 bases each). Looked up from germline, CDR1 is MNHNS and CDR2 is SASEGT. V was cut by 8 bases and J by 2 bases, with 12 bases left in between. This CDR3 is 14 amino acids long. CDR3 residues: CASRWGSNTGELFF. The CDR3 DNA reads TGTGCCAGCCGCTGGGGGTCCAACACCGGGGAGCTGTTTTTT.

The gene calls are TRBV2 and TRBJ1-1; 9 bases fit TRBD1. The length of the CDR3 is 17 residues. Per the germline V gene, CDR1 is SNHLY and CDR2 is FYNNEI. V lost 7 bases to trimming and J lost 2 bases; unmatched junction nucleotides: 14. Here the CDR3 DNA reads TGTGCCAGCATGGGGGGTATGCGGGGACAGGGAAACACTGAAGCTTTCTTT. Encoded protein: CASMGGMRGQGNTEAFF. Full variable domain (outside the CDR3, taken from reference TRBV2 and TRBJ1-1): EPEVTQTPSHQVTQMGQEVILRCVPISNHLYFYWYRQILGQKVEFLVSFYNNEISEKSEIFDDQFSVERPDGSNFTLKIRSTKLEDSAMYFCASMGGMRGQGNTEAFFGQGTRLTVV.